Ten or more counts support the clone carrying this T cell receptor (beta chain). Its antigen is as yet unknown. This sample is part of a study of T-cell reconstitution after alpha-beta-depleted transplantation in children. Notes on the study in general: Expanded clones from the graft, numbering several hundred, reportedly supplied alpha-beta T cells about two months after transplant.

The library targeted TCRbeta and was prepared with unique molecular identifiers. Each CDR3 protein is one row after TCRdb ran MiXCR on the PCR reads. The profile shows 200,000 to 300,000 distinct CDR3 sequences, approximately 8.9% of them singletons. The clonotype originates from a male patient aged 10 to 17 who had a stem cell transplant for acute lymphoblastic leukemia, so the T cells may come from the graft donor. Sequencing used PBMCs, mostly from graft donor cells, obtained 180 days after TCRalphabeta/CD19-depleted stem cell transplant.

The CDR3 DNA reads as TGTGCCAGCAGTTCGACGTTGATAGCGGGAGTCCCCAATGAGCAGTTCTTC. Residues: CASSSTLIAGVPNEQFF. V is TRBV28 and J is TRBJ2-1, with 9 positions matching TRBD2. V gave up 4 bases and J gave up 6 bases; unmatched junction bases: 13. The CDR3 is 17 residues long. CDR1 and CDR2 from the germline V gene are MDHEN and SYDVKM.